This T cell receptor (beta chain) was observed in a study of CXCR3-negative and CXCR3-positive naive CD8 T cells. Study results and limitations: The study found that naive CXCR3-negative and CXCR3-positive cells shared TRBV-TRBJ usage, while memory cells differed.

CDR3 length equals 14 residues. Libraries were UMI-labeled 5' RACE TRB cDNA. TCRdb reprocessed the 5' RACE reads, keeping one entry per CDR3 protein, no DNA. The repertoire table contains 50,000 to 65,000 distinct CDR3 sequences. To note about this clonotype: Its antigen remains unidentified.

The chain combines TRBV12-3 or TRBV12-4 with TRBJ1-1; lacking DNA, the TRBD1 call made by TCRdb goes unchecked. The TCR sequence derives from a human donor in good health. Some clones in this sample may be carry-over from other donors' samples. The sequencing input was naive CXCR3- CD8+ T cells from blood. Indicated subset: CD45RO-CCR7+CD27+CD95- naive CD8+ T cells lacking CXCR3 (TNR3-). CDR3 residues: CASSIGPGSTEAFF.